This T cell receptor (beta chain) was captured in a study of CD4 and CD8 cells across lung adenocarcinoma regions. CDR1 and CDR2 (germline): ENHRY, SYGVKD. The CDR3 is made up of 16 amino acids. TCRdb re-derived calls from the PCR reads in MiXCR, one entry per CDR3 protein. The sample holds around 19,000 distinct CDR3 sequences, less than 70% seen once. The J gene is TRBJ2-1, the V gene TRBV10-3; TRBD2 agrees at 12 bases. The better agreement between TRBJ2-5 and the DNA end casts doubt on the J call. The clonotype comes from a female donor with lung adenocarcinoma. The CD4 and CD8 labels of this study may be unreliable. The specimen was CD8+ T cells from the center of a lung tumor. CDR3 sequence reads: CAISGQGLAGRETQYF. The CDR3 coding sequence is TGTGCCATCAGTGGTCAAGGACTAGCGGGGAGGGAGACCCAGTACTTC.